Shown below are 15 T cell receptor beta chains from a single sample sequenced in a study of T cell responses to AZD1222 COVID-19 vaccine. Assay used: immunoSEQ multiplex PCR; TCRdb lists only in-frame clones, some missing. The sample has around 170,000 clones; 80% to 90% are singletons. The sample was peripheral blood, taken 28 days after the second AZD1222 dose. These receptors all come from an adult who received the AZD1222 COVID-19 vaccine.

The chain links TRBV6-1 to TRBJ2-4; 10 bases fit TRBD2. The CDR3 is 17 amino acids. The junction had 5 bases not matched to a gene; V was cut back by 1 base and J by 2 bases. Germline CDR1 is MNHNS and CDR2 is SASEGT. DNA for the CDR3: TGTGCCAGCAGTGAAGAAGCGGGGGGGGTCTCCAAAAACATTCAGTACTTC. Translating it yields CASSEEAGGVSKNIQYF.

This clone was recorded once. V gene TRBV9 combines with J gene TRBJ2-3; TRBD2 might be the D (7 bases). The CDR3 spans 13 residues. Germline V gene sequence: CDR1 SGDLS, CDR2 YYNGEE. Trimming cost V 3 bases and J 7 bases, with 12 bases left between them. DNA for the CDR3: TGTGCCAGCAGCGCCGGGGGGCAATATACGCAGTATTTT. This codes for CASSAGGQYTQYF.

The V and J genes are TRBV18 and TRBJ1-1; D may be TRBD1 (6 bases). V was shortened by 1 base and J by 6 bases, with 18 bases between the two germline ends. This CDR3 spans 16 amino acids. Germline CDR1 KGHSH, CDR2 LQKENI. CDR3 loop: CASSPLPGHKASEAFF. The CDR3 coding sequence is TGTGCCAGCTCACCACTTCCGGGACATAAAGCGTCTGAAGCTTTCTTT.

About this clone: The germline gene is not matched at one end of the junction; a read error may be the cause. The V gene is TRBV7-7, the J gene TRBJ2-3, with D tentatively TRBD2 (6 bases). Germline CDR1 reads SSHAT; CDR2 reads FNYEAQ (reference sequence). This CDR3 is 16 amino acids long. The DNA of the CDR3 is TGTGCTAGCAGCTTAGCGGAGGGTGCCGGGACAGATACGCAGTATTTT. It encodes CASSLAEGAGTDTQYF.

For the CDR3, the DNA is TGTGCCAGCAGCCCCCCAGCGGGGGCCTGGTATGAGCAGTTCTTC. Protein sequence: CASSPPAGAWYEQFF. V and J are TRBV3-1 (or the pseudogene TRBV3-2) and TRBJ2-7; 8 bases line up with TRBD2. The DNA end lines up better with TRBJ2-1; the J call may be wrong. This CDR3 spans 15 amino acids. Germline V CDR1 and CDR2: LGHDT, YNNKEL (reference sequence).

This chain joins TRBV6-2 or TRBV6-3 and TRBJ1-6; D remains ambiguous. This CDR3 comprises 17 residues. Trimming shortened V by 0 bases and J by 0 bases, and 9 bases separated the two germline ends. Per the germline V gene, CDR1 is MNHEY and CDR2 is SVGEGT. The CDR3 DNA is TGTGCCAGCAGTTACTCGCGTCCCGGCTCCTATAATTCACCCCTCCACTTT. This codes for CASSYSRPGSYNSPLHF.

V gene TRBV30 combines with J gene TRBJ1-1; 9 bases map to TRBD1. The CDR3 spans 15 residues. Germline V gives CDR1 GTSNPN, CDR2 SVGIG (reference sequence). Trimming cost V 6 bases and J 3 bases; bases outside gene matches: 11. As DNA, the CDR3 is TGTGCCTGCCGAAAAACAGGGGGCGCGGACACTGAAGCTTTCTTT. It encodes CACRKTGGADTEAFF.

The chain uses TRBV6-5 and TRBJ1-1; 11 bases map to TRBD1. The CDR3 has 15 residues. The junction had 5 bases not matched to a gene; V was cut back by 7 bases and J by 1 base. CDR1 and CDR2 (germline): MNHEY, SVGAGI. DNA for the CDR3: TGTGCCAGCATTGGGGGACAGGGGGGGAACACTGAAGCTTTCTTT. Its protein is CASIGGQGGNTEAFF.

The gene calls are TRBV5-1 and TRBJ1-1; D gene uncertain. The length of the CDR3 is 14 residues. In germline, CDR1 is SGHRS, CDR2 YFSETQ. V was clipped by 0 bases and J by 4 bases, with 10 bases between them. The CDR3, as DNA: TGCGCCAGCAGCTTGGATTACAGCGGCACTGAAGCTTTCTTT. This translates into CASSLDYSGTEAFF.

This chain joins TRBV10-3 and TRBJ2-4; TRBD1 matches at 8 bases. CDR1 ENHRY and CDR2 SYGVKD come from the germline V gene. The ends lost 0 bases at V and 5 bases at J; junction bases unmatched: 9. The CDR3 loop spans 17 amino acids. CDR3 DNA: TGTGCCATCAGTGAGTCGACAGGACAGGGCCCCCAAAACATTCAGTACTTC. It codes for CAISESTGQGPQNIQYF.

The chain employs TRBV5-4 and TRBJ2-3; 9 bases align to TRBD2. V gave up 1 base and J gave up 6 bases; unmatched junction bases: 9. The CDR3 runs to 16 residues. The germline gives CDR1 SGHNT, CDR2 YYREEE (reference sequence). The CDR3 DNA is TGTGCCAGCAGCTTGCTCCCGCGGGGGGGCGGGGATACGCAGTATTTT. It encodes CASSLLPRGGGDTQYF.

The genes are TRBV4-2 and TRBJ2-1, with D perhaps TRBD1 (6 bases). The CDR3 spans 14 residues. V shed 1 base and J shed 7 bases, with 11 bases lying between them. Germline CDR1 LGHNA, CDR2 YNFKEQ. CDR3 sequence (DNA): TGTGCCAGCAGCCAAGGGAGAGGGGGAAATGAGCAGTTCTTC. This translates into CASSQGRGGNEQFF.

DNA of the CDR3: TGTGCCAGTAGTCCGGGGACAGGGGTAGCCTACGAGCAGTACTTC. Translated: CASSPGTGVAYEQYF. The chain uses TRBV19 and TRBJ2-7; TRBD1 matches 10 bases. The ends lost 5 bases at V and 2 bases at J; junction bases unmatched: 6. The CDR3 totals 15 residues. Germline V lookup: CDR1 LNHDA, CDR2 SQIVND (reference sequence).

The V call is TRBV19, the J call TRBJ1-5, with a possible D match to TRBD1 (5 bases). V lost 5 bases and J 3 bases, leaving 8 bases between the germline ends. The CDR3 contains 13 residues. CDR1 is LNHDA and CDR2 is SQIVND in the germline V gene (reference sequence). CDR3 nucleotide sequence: TGTGCCAGTAGTGGGGGGGACAATCAGCCCCAGCATTTT. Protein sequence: CASSGGDNQPQHF.

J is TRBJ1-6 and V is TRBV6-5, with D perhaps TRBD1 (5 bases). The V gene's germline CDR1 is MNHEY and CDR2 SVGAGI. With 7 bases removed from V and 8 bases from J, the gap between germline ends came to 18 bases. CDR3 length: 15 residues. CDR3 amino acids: CASKRITGTYSPLHF. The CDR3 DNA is TGTGCCAGCAAGAGGATCACGGGGACTTATTCACCCCTCCACTTT.